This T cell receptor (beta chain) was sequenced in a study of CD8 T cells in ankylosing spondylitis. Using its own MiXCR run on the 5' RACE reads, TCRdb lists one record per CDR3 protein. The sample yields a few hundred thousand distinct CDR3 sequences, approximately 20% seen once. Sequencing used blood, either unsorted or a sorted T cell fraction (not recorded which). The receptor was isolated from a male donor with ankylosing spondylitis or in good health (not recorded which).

The CDR3 sequence: CASSLIKETTDTQYF. CDR3 in DNA: TGTGCCAGCAGCTTAATTAAAGAAACCACAGATACGCAGTATTTT. The chain links TRBV11-2 to TRBJ2-3, with unresolved D. Germline V gene data show CDR1 as SGHAT and CDR2 as FQNNGV. V was cut by 2 bases and J by 2 bases, with 11 bases left in between. The CDR3 loop spans 15 amino acids.